This T cell receptor beta chain was captured by sequencing in a study of T-cell reconstitution after alpha-beta-depleted transplantation in children. The J segment lost 6 bases and the V segment lost 2 bases, leaving 6 bases of the junction unmatched. Germline CDR1 SEHNR, CDR2 FQNEAQ (reference sequence). CDR3 length: 14 amino acids. Preparation of the TCRbeta library used unique molecular identifiers. In TCRdb, the PCR reads were re-called with MiXCR into one record per CDR3 protein. The top ten hold nearly 5.5% of the sample, which has 420,000 or so distinct CDR3 sequences, approximately 11% seen once.

The sequences come from PBMCs from the stem cell graft donor, collected from the stem cell graft. The V gene is TRBV7-9, the J gene TRBJ2-7; 8 bases are shared with TRBD2. This clonotype was obtained from a human donor who donated a stem cell graft to a child with acute myeloid leukemia. The CDR3 region has the DNA TGTGCCAGCAGCTTAAGACTAGCGAGTGGCGAGCAGTACTTC. Translation: CASSLRLASGEQYF.